A selection of T cell receptor beta chains follows, all from one sample in a study of T cells after yellow fever vaccination. TCRdb recomputed calls from the 5' RACE reads with MiXCR, one row per CDR3 protein. This sample carries under 550,000 distinct CDR3 sequences, 21% of them seen once, and the ten largest clones take around 16%. The sample in question was PBMCs, obtained 21 days after the first yellow fever vaccination. The receptors were gathered from a man younger than 30 who received the YFV17D yellow fever vaccine. Each CDR3 is given with its conserved first and last residue. Each record gives: clone size, V gene, J gene, D gene, CDR3 DNA, CDR3 protein. D genes are given only for firm matches. Expanded clones get a size class; other rows say once, few or many, or leave the size out.

clone_size: NA
v_call: TRBV29-1
j_call: TRBJ1-2
d_call: NA
cdr3_nt: TGCAGCGTTGATCCGGGGGCGCCGTATGGCTACACCTTC
cdr3_aa: CSVDPGAPYGYTF

clone_size: NA
v_call: TRBV19
j_call: TRBJ2-1
d_call: TRBD1
cdr3_nt: TGTGCCAGTAGTCTGGGACAGGGCCTCGCCTACAATGAGCAGTTCTTC
cdr3_aa: CASSLGQGLAYNEQFF

clone_size: few
v_call: TRBV12-3/TRBV12-4
j_call: TRBJ1-1
d_call: NA
cdr3_nt: TGTGCCAGCAGTTTAGTCGTGACAGTCCCGAACACTGAAGCTTTCTTT
cdr3_aa: CASSLVVTVPNTEAFF

clone_size: NA
v_call: TRBV4-3
j_call: TRBJ1-4
d_call: NA
cdr3_nt: TGCGCCAGCAGCCAAGACCGGCTTGCAACTAATGAAAAACTGTTTTTT
cdr3_aa: CASSQDRLATNEKLFF

clone_size: few
v_call: TRBV27
j_call: TRBJ1-5
d_call: TRBD1
cdr3_nt: TGTGCCAGCAGAAAGGGGGGACAGAGCAATCAGCCCCAGCATTTT
cdr3_aa: CASRKGGQSNQPQHF

clone_size: few
v_call: TRBV12-3/TRBV12-4
j_call: TRBJ2-7
d_call: TRBD1
cdr3_nt: TGTGCCAGCAGTCTTACAGGGGGTGCCCACGAGCAGTACTTC
cdr3_aa: CASSLTGGAHEQYF

clone_size: NA
v_call: TRBV20-1
j_call: TRBJ2-1
d_call: TRBD2
cdr3_nt: TGCAGTGCTAGACCTCCAAGAGGCGGGGGGGGCCCCGGGGACAATGAGCAGTTCTTC
cdr3_aa: CSARPPRGGGGPGDNEQFF

clone_size: NA
v_call: TRBV2
j_call: TRBJ2-1
d_call: NA
cdr3_nt: TGTGCCAGCAGTAAGGGTTGGAATGAGCAGTTCTTC
cdr3_aa: CASSKGWNEQFF

clone_size: few
v_call: TRBV15
j_call: TRBJ1-2
d_call: NA
cdr3_nt: TGTGCCACCAGCAGAGATCCCAGCCCCAACTATGGCTACACCTTC
cdr3_aa: CATSRDPSPNYGYTF

clone_size: NA
v_call: TRBV24-1
j_call: TRBJ2-1
d_call: NA
cdr3_nt: TGTGCCACCAGTGATCCCCCCCGCACCGAGCAGTTCTTC
cdr3_aa: CATSDPPRTEQFF

clone_size: few
v_call: TRBV4-2
j_call: TRBJ1-1
d_call: NA
cdr3_nt: TGTGCCAGCAGCCAAGTGGGGGTCTTGAACACTGAAGCTTTCTTT
cdr3_aa: CASSQVGVLNTEAFF

clone_size: NA
v_call: TRBV19
j_call: TRBJ2-7
d_call: NA
cdr3_nt: TGTGCCAGTAGTCCGACAGTGGTGGACTACGAGCAGTACTTC
cdr3_aa: CASSPTVVDYEQYF

clone_size: NA
v_call: TRBV11-2
j_call: TRBJ2-2
d_call: TRBD2
cdr3_nt: TGTGCCAGCAGCTTAGAGGGGACTACAAACACCGGGGAGCTGTTTTTT
cdr3_aa: CASSLEGTTNTGELFF

clone_size: NA
v_call: TRBV12-3/TRBV12-4
j_call: TRBJ2-3
d_call: NA
cdr3_nt: TGTGCCAGCAGTTACCTATTAGGGCTGGATACGCAGTATTTT
cdr3_aa: CASSYLLGLDTQYF

clone_size: NA
v_call: TRBV5-1
j_call: TRBJ1-1
d_call: NA
cdr3_nt: TGCGCCAGCAGCTTGTCAGGGGCCAATCCTGAAGCTTTCTTT
cdr3_aa: CASSLSGANPEAFF

clone_size: NA
v_call: TRBV11-3
j_call: TRBJ2-3
d_call: TRBD1
cdr3_nt: TGTGCCAGCAGCAACTGGACAGGATGGGGCACAGATACGCAGTATTTT
cdr3_aa: CASSNWTGWGTDTQYF

clone_size: NA
v_call: TRBV20-1
j_call: TRBJ1-2
d_call: NA
cdr3_nt: TGCAGTGCTAGAAAGACCTCCAACCCCTATGGCTACACCTTC
cdr3_aa: CSARKTSNPYGYTF

clone_size: few
v_call: TRBV5-6
j_call: TRBJ1-5
d_call: TRBD1
cdr3_nt: TGTGCCAGCAGCGGATCTGACAGGGGAGGTCAGCCCCAGCATTTT
cdr3_aa: CASSGSDRGGQPQHF